The 9 T cell receptor beta chains in this list originate from one sample, sequenced in a study of cytomegalovirus exposure and HLA in healthy donors. The study ran its PCR with 60 Vbeta and 13 Jbeta primers. Sequencing used immunoSEQ multiplex PCR; TCRdb keeps in-frame clones, though not all of them. The specimen's table records 130,000 or so clones. Sequenced material: PBMCs. The receptor set was obtained from a woman aged 18-29 years in good health and CMV-seronegative.

The rearrangement links TRBV9 to TRBJ2-7; 10 positions agree with TRBD2. The V segment lost 3 bases and the J segment 0 bases; nucleotides outside the gene matches: 6. CDR1 is SGDLS and CDR2 is YYNGEE in the germline V gene. The length of the CDR3 is 16 residues. CDR3 amino acids: CASSATGTSASYEQYF. CDR3 sequence (DNA): TGTGCCAGCAGCGCCACCGGGACTAGCGCCTCCTACGAGCAGTACTTC.

V usage is TRBV5-1 and J usage is TRBJ1-4; D gene unclear. This CDR3 is 15 amino acids long. The V gene's germline CDR1 is SGHRS and CDR2 YFSETQ. Trimming took off 3 bases at V and 4 bases at J, with 13 bases between the two ends. CDR3 coding DNA: TGCGCCAGCAGCTCGCAGACGGGAAATAATGAAAAACTGTTTTTT. It yields the protein CASSSQTGNNEKLFF.

The chain uses TRBV5-6 and TRBJ1-2; D remains unclear. CDR3 size: 13 residues. CDR1 SGHDT and CDR2 YYEEEE come from the germline V gene. The V end lost 0 bases, the J end lost 7 bases, and 10 bases lay between the germline ends. The CDR3 bases are TGTGCCAGCAGCTTGGTTCAGTCCCGTGGCTACACCTTC. Protein product: CASSLVQSRGYTF.

The rearrangement uses TRBV9 and TRBJ1-4; D might be TRBD1 (5 bases). Trimming cost V 3 bases and J 6 bases, with 12 bases left between them. This CDR3 spans 14 amino acids. CDR1 and CDR2 (germline): SGDLS, YYNGEE. The CDR3 reads CASSAQGTHEKLFF. Written as DNA, the CDR3 is TGTGCCAGCAGCGCGCAGGGAACCCATGAAAAACTGTTTTTT.

The chain carries TRBV6-1 and TRBJ2-7, with TRBD1 identical over 9 bases. Germline V gene sequence: CDR1 MNHNS, CDR2 SASEGT. Unmatched junction bases numbered 8, after V lost 5 bases and J lost 6 bases. The CDR3 spans 14 residues. DNA of the CDR3: TGTGCCAGCAGTCAGGGACAGGGTGTTTTCGAGCAGTACTTC. This gives the protein CASSQGQGVFEQYF.

V and J are TRBV7-3 and TRBJ1-1; D gene ambiguous. CDR1 is SGHTA and CDR2 is FQGTGA in the germline V gene. The V end was cut by 2 bases, the J end by 3 bases, with 7 bases between. This CDR3 has 13 residues. CDR3 protein: CASSLQEDTEAFF. For the CDR3, the DNA is TGTGCCAGCAGCTTACAGGAAGACACTGAAGCTTTCTTT.

The J gene is TRBJ2-1, the V gene TRBV18, with TRBD2 matching over 7 bases. After removal of 2 bases from V and 5 bases from J, the junction contained 6 bases not matched to a gene. This CDR3 has 15 amino acids. Germline CDR1 and CDR2: KGHSH and LQKENI. Here the CDR3 DNA reads TGTGCCAGCTCACCATGGGGGACTACACACAATGAGCAGTTCTTC. It specifies CASSPWGTTHNEQFF.

The V gene is TRBV18, the J gene TRBJ2-1, with a weak D call TRBD2 (6 bases). Trimming removed 1 base at V and 5 bases at J, with 12 bases between. CDR1 is KGHSH and CDR2 is LQKENI in the germline V gene. CDR3 length: 15 residues. CDR3 loop: CASSPQGGLHNEQFF. Here the CDR3 DNA reads TGTGCCAGCTCACCACAGGGTGGACTACACAATGAGCAGTTCTTC.

This chain uses TRBV11-3 with TRBJ2-7; 7 bases are shared with TRBD2. This CDR3 region has 16 residues. The germline gives CDR1 SGHNT, CDR2 YENEEA. The trim removed 6 bases at V and 2 bases at J, leaving 13 bases unmatched. In nucleotides, the CDR3 is TGTGCCAGCAGTTATAACGGACGGGACTACCCCTACGAGCAGTACGTC. Translating gives CASSYNGRDYPYEQYV.